The rows below give T cell receptor beta chains drawn from one sample of a study of beta chain features in type 1 diabetes. Assay used: immunoSEQ multiplex PCR; TCRdb lists only in-frame clones, some missing. Found here are tens of thousands of clones, around 63% of them singletons; the top ten hold about 1.7%. The sample was Tregs from blood. These receptors all come from a man under 40 with type 1 diabetes. Some clones in this sample may be carry-over from other donors' samples. CDR3s include the opening cysteine and the closing phenylalanine or tryptophan. Fields, in order: clone size, V gene, D gene, J gene, CDR3 length, CDR3 protein, CDR3 DNA. A D gene is named only where the DNA matches it firmly. The size entry is marked missing in some rows and otherwise reads once, few, many or a size class.

abundance: .; v_gene: TRBV5-1; d_gene: .; j_gene: TRBJ2-7; len: 14; CDR3aa: CASSLLARASEQYF; CDR3nt: TGCGCCAGCAGCCTCTTAGCCAGGGCATCCGAGCAGTACTTC
abundance: .; v_gene: TRBV5-4; d_gene: TRBD1; j_gene: TRBJ1-2; len: 13; CDR3aa: CASSLTGATGYTF; CDR3nt: TGTGCCAGCAGCTTGACAGGGGCAACTGGCTACACCTTC
abundance: .; v_gene: TRBV11-2; d_gene: TRBD1; j_gene: TRBJ1-6; len: 15; CDR3aa: CASSLSGQGISPLHF; CDR3nt: TGTGCCAGCAGCTTATCCGGACAGGGCATATCACCCCTCCACTTT
abundance: .; v_gene: TRBV5-6; d_gene: TRBD1; j_gene: TRBJ2-7; len: 15; CDR3aa: CASSTAGQGGYEQYF; CDR3nt: TGTGCCAGCAGCACCGCGGGACAGGGGGGCTACGAGCAGTACTTC
abundance: .; v_gene: TRBV18; d_gene: TRBD1; j_gene: TRBJ1-6; len: 14; CDR3aa: CASSPGQARSPLHF; CDR3nt: TGTGCCAGCTCACCGGGACAGGCTAGATCACCCCTCCACTTT
abundance: .; v_gene: TRBV19; d_gene: TRBD1; j_gene: TRBJ1-6; len: 14; CDR3aa: CASSTRQGHSPLHF; CDR3nt: TGTGCCAGTAGTACTCGACAGGGGCATTCACCCCTCCACTTT
abundance: .; v_gene: TRBV19; d_gene: .; j_gene: TRBJ2-3; len: 16; CDR3aa: CASSIIRTFGTDTQYF; CDR3nt: TGTGCCAGTAGTATAATACGGACATTCGGCACAGATACGCAGTATTTT
abundance: few; v_gene: TRBV7-6; d_gene: TRBD1; j_gene: TRBJ1-2; len: 14; CDR3aa: CASSPRGQGYGYTF; CDR3nt: TGTGCCAGCAGCCCCCGGGGACAGGGCTATGGCTACACCTTC
abundance: .; v_gene: TRBV18; d_gene: TRBD1; j_gene: TRBJ1-4; len: 14; CDR3aa: CASSPRTGDEKLFF; CDR3nt: TGTGCCAGCTCACCCAGGACAGGGGATGAAAAACTGTTTTTT
abundance: .; v_gene: TRBV7-9; d_gene: TRBD2; j_gene: TRBJ2-7; len: 14; CDR3aa: CASSTAGGTREQYF; CDR3nt: TGTGCCAGCAGCACAGCGGGGGGGACGAGGGAGCAGTACTTC
abundance: .; v_gene: TRBV28; d_gene: TRBD1; j_gene: TRBJ1-2; len: 13; CDR3aa: CASSPTGDYGYTF; CDR3nt: TGTGCCAGCAGCCCGACAGGGGACTATGGCTACACCTTC
abundance: .; v_gene: TRBV11-2; d_gene: .; j_gene: TRBJ2-3; len: 16; CDR3aa: CASSAGLGGGGDTQYF; CDR3nt: TGTGCCAGCAGCGCCGGGCTGGGAGGGGGGGGAGATACGCAGTATTTT
abundance: .; v_gene: TRBV7-9; d_gene: .; j_gene: TRBJ2-7; len: 12; CDR3aa: CASSLDYYEQYF; CDR3nt: TGTGCCAGCAGCTTGGACTATTACGAGCAGTACTTC
abundance: .; v_gene: TRBV18; d_gene: .; j_gene: TRBJ1-4; len: 18; CDR3aa: CASSPQISQGSTNEKLFF; CDR3nt: TGTGCCAGCTCACCGCAAATATCGCAGGGGTCAACTAATGAAAAACTGTTTTTT
abundance: .; v_gene: TRBV11-2; d_gene: .; j_gene: TRBJ2-3; len: 13; CDR3aa: CASSLAGTDTQYF; CDR3nt: TGTGCCAGCAGCTTAGCAGGCACAGATACGCAGTATTTT
abundance: .; v_gene: TRBV5-1; d_gene: TRBD1; j_gene: TRBJ1-1; len: 16; CDR3aa: CASSWGTADRNTEAFF; CDR3nt: TGCGCCAGCAGCTGGGGGACAGCAGATAGGAACACTGAAGCTTTCTTT
abundance: .; v_gene: TRBV2; d_gene: TRBD1; j_gene: TRBJ1-6; len: 16; CDR3aa: CASSETPGQGFSPLHF; CDR3nt: TGTGCCAGCAGTGAAACCCCGGGACAGGGGTTTTCACCCCTCCACTTT
abundance: .; v_gene: TRBV5-1; d_gene: .; j_gene: TRBJ2-1; len: 13; CDR3aa: CASSSDPLRERFF; CDR3nt: TGCGCCAGCAGCTCGGACCCCCTAAGGGAGCGGTTCTTC
abundance: once; v_gene: TRBV28; d_gene: TRBD1; j_gene: TRBJ2-7; len: 15; CDR3aa: CASSTSGQGSGEQYF; CDR3nt: TGTGCCAGCAGCACGTCTGGACAGGGCTCGGGCGAGCAGTACTTC
abundance: .; v_gene: TRBV5-4; d_gene: .; j_gene: TRBJ2-7; len: 15; CDR3aa: CASSFGVADSYEQYF; CDR3nt: TGTGCCAGCAGCTTTGGAGTAGCTGATTCCTACGAGCAGTACTTC
abundance: few; v_gene: TRBV21-1; d_gene: .; j_gene: TRBJ2-3; len: 9; CDR3aa: CASSNGQYF; CDR3nt: TGTGCCAGCAGCAACGGGCAGTATTTT
abundance: few; v_gene: TRBV5-1; d_gene: .; j_gene: TRBJ2-3; len: 12; CDR3aa: CASSGGRGRSIF; CDR3nt: .
abundance: once; v_gene: TRBV20-1; d_gene: TRBD1; j_gene: TRBJ1-4; len: 11; CDR3aa: CSADRGEKLFF; CDR3nt: TGCAGTGCAGACAGGGGCGAAAAACTGTTTTTT
abundance: .; v_gene: TRBV7-2; d_gene: TRBD2; j_gene: TRBJ2-1; len: 17; CDR3aa: CASSPAGGGGPYNEQFF; CDR3nt: TGTGCCAGCAGCCCCGCGGGGGGGGGTGGCCCCTACAATGAGCAGTTCTTC
abundance: .; v_gene: TRBV6-5; d_gene: .; j_gene: TRBJ2-7; len: 16; CDR3aa: CASSYSRAALGYEQYF; CDR3nt: TGTGCCAGCAGTTACTCGAGGGCAGCCCTCGGGTACGAGCAGTACTTC
abundance: .; v_gene: TRBV18; d_gene: TRBD2; j_gene: TRBJ2-1; len: 16; CDR3aa: CASSPRTSGGAYEQFF; CDR3nt: TGTGCCAGCTCACCAAGAACTAGCGGGGGGGCGTATGAGCAGTTCTTC
abundance: .; v_gene: TRBV11-2; d_gene: TRBD1; j_gene: TRBJ1-1; len: 17; CDR3aa: CASSLRDRGIMNTEAFF; CDR3nt: TGTGCCAGCAGCCTCCGGGACAGGGGAATTATGAACACTGAAGCTTTCTTT
abundance: .; v_gene: TRBV7-9; d_gene: .; j_gene: TRBJ2-7; len: 13; CDR3aa: CASGRNSLYEQYF; CDR3nt: TGTGCCAGCGGTCGGAACAGCTTATACGAGCAGTACTTC
abundance: once; v_gene: TRBV11-1; d_gene: .; j_gene: TRBJ2-7; len: 14; CDR3aa: CASSLVGAAYEQYF; CDR3nt: TGTGCCAGCAGCTTAGTAGGGGCGGCCTACGAGCAGTACTTC